These 25 T cell receptor beta chains were all obtained from the same sample, sequenced in a study of blood T cell repertoires in COVID-19. The repertoire was sequenced with immunoSEQ multiplex PCR; TCRdb's copy has only in-frame clones and lacks some. Altogether fewer than 60,000 clones are present, 82% being singletons, with the ten largest covering around 10%. The specimen was peripheral blood. These receptors were obtained from an older man with COVID-19, enrolled during active disease.

The chain uses TRBV12-3 or TRBV12-4 and TRBJ1-1; 7 nucleotides match TRBD1. With 4 bases clipped from V and 12 bases from J, the junction kept 8 bases outside the gene matches. This CDR3 region has 12 residues. CDR3 sequence: CASSYGTVWPFF. CDR3 nucleotide sequence: TGTGCCAGCAGTTACGGGACAGTTTGGCCTTTCTTT.

The chain uses TRBV6-4 and TRBJ1-5; the D is unclear. Germline loops: CDR1 MRHNA, CDR2 SNTAGT. The CDR3 is made up of 13 amino acids. Trimming stripped 5 bases from V and 4 bases from J, with 9 bases between. Here the CDR3 reads CASSSGGNQPQHF. CDR3 coding DNA: TGTGCCAGCAGTAGCGGAGGGAATCAGCCCCAGCATTTT.

Details on this clone: The germline gene is not matched at one end of the junction; a read error may be the cause. V and J are TRBV7-2 and TRBJ2-4, with 12 bases that match TRBD2. The CDR3 totals 13 residues. Per germline, CDR1 SGHTA and CDR2 FQGNSA. The CDR3 protein is CASSLAGGNIQYF. The CDR3 coding sequence is TGTGCCAGCAGCCTAGCGGGGGGGAATATTCAGTACTTC.

The chain combines TRBV3-1 (or the pseudogene TRBV3-2) with TRBJ1-2; D unresolved. The CDR3 loop spans 11 amino acids. Germline CDR1 LGHDT, CDR2 YNNKEL (reference sequence). Between the trimmed V and J ends, which lost 4 bases and 6 bases, there was a span of 6 bases. CDR3 DNA: TGTGCCAGCAGCCGCGCCCATGGCTACACCTTC. It is translated as CASSRAHGYTF.

This rearrangement joins TRBV2 to TRBJ2-3; D perhaps matches TRBD1 (5 bases). CDR1 and CDR2 from the germline V gene are SNHLY and FYNNEI. V was cut by 5 bases and J by 0 bases, with 12 bases left in between. This CDR3 has 15 amino acids. The CDR3 DNA reads as TGTGCCAGCAGTCCGAAGGGGATTAGCACAGATACGCAGTATTTT. Translating gives CASSPKGISTDTQYF.

The chain carries TRBV3-1 (or the pseudogene TRBV3-2) and TRBJ1-5; D gene unclear. Germline-derived CDR1 and CDR2 are LGHDT and YNNKEL (reference sequence). The CDR3 has 12 residues. V lost 1 base and J lost 15, with 13 bases in between. In DNA form, the CDR3 reads TGTGCCAGCAGCCAAGGAGGTCCGTCCCGGCATTTT. This encodes CASSQGGPSRHF.

The chain recombines TRBV27 with TRBJ2-3; D is uncertain. Trimming shortened V by 2 bases and J by 2 bases, and 8 bases separated the two germline ends. This CDR3 spans 14 amino acids. Germline CDR1 and CDR2: MNHEY and SMNVEV (reference sequence). Written as DNA, the CDR3 is TGTGCCAGCAGTTTAACGTACTCCACAGATACGCAGTATTTT. This gives the protein CASSLTYSTDTQYF.

The chain employs TRBV28 and TRBJ1-1, with D tentatively TRBD1 (5 bases). Trimming stripped 7 bases from V and 1 base from J, with 10 bases between. Germline loops: CDR1 MDHEN, CDR2 SYDVKM. The CDR3 runs to 13 residues. This chain's CDR3 is CASTRTRNTEAFF. CDR3 sequence (DNA): TGTGCCAGCACCAGGACAAGGAACACTGAAGCTTTCTTT.

The chain links TRBV11-3 to TRBJ1-4; 8 bases fit TRBD1. CDR3 size: 16 residues. Germline assignment: CDR1 SGHNT and CDR2 YENEEA. V lost 3 bases, J lost 7 bases, and 10 bases stayed unmatched. CDR3 residues: CASSLGRGTGGEKLFF. The CDR3 DNA follows: TGTGCCAGCAGCTTGGGGAGGGGGACAGGCGGTGAAAAACTGTTTTTT.

The V call is TRBV11-2, the J call TRBJ1-1; no clear D. The V gene lost 1 base and the J gene lost 1 base, with 10 bases spanning the gap. CDR1 and CDR2 (germline): SGHAT, FQNNGV. CDR3 length: 15 amino acids. The CDR3 here is CASSLVEVSNTEAFF. DNA for the CDR3: TGTGCCAGCAGCTTAGTAGAGGTTTCGAACACTGAAGCTTTCTTT.

The rearrangement uses TRBV11-3 and TRBJ2-3; D possibly corresponds to TRBD2 (5 bases). This CDR3 spans 16 amino acids. CDR1 SGHNT and CDR2 YENEEA come from the germline V gene. Trimming removed 5 bases from V and 4 bases from J, with 19 bases in between. CDR3 coding DNA: TGTGCCAGCAGCCGCGGTCTAGCCAGTATGTCAGATACGCAGTATTTT. Translation: CASSRGLASMSDTQYF.

CDR3 sequence reads: CATSRDVRPSGNTIYF. Here the CDR3 DNA reads TGTGCCACCAGCAGAGATGTCAGGCCGTCTGGAAACACCATATATTTT. This sequence joins TRBV15 and TRBJ1-3; no firm D call. The germline V and J ends were trimmed by 0 bases and 1 base, with 10 bases remaining between them. This CDR3 spans 16 amino acids. Looked up from germline, CDR1 is LNHNV and CDR2 is YYDKDF (reference sequence).

The DNA of the CDR3 is TGTGCCAGCAGCTTAGGAGGACAGGGCTACACCTTC. It specifies CASSLGGQGYTF. This chain uses TRBV11-1 with TRBJ1-2; weak D call: TRBD1 (6 bases). CDR1 is SGHAT, CDR2 FQDESV, per germline (reference sequence). The CDR3 runs 12 residues. The V end lost 1 base, the J end lost 8 bases, and 8 bases lay between the germline ends. The entire variable domain, with the rest obtained from reference TRBV11-1 and TRBJ1-2, is as follows: EAEVAQSPRYKITEKSQAVAFWCDPISGHATLYWYRQILGQGPELLVQFQDESVVDDSQLPKDRFSAERLKGVDSTLKIQPAELGDSAMYLCASSLGGQGYTFGSGTRLTVV.

This chain links TRBV24-1 with TRBJ2-2, with D maybe TRBD1 (5 bases). The CDR3 extends over 16 amino acids. V was shortened by 1 base and J by 2 bases, with 10 bases between the two germline ends. Germline values: CDR1 KGHDR, CDR2 SFDVKD. The CDR3: CATSDLRRENTGELFF. As DNA, the CDR3 is TGTGCCACCAGTGATTTACGCAGGGAAAACACCGGGGAGCTGTTTTTT.

The rearrangement joins TRBV4-3 to TRBJ1-3; no definite D call. V lost 0 bases to trimming and J lost 4 bases, with 4 bases between them. The CDR3 spans 13 residues. Germline V gives CDR1 LGHNA, CDR2 YSLEER. Here the CDR3 reads CASSQDEGNTIYF. Here the CDR3 DNA reads TGCGCCAGCAGCCAAGATGAGGGAAACACCATATATTTT.

The chain links TRBV4-3 to TRBJ2-2; 9 bases align to TRBD2. The CDR3 has 16 amino acids. CDR1 LGHNA and CDR2 YSLEER come from the germline V gene. Losses at the gene ends were 0 bases for V and 4 bases for J; bases not matched to a gene: 3. CDR3 loop: CASSQEGGRATGELFF. CDR3 bases: TGCGCCAGCAGCCAAGAGGGCGGGAGGGCCACCGGGGAGCTGTTTTTT.

The chain is built from TRBV3-1 (or the pseudogene TRBV3-2) and TRBJ1-2; D is unclear. In germline, CDR1 is LGHDT, CDR2 YNNKEL (reference sequence). This CDR3 region has 13 residues. Trimming left V 5 bases short and J 0 bases short, with 7 bases between. CDR3 nucleotide sequence: TGTGCCAGCAGCTTCCGGGCTAACTATGGCTACACCTTC. Amino acid sequence: CASSFRANYGYTF.

The chain carries TRBV7-9 and TRBJ2-3; 8 bases align to TRBD2. With V trimmed by 4 bases and J by 0 bases, 6 bases remained unmatched. This CDR3 has 16 residues. CDR1 and CDR2 from the germline V gene are SEHNR and FQNEAQ (reference sequence). The CDR3 loop is CASSSGTRGSTDTQYF. Here the CDR3 DNA reads TGTGCCAGCAGCTCCGGGACTAGAGGTAGCACAGATACGCAGTATTTT. Filled out from reference TRBV7-9 and TRBJ2-3, the complete variable domain reads DTGVSQNPRHKITKRGQNVTFRCDPISEHNRLYWYRQTLGQGPEFLTYFQNEAQLEKSRLLSDRFSAERPKGSFSTLEIQRTEQGDSAMYLCASSSGTRGSTDTQYFGPGTRLTVL.

The chain carries TRBV19 and TRBJ1-4; D ambiguous. V was cut by 5 bases and J by 6 bases, with 10 bases left in between. Germline V gives CDR1 LNHDA, CDR2 SQIVND (reference sequence). CDR3 length: 13 residues. In DNA form, the CDR3 reads TGTGCCAGTAGTCCAAGCCGCTATGAAAAACTGTTTTTT. As protein: CASSPSRYEKLFF.

The chain joins TRBV9 to TRBJ2-7; 9 nucleotides align to TRBD1. With 3 bases clipped from V and 3 bases from J, the junction kept 7 bases outside the gene matches. This CDR3 region has 15 residues. CDR1 and CDR2 (germline): SGDLS, YYNGEE. In nucleotides, the CDR3 is TGTGCCAGCAGCGAGGACAGGGGAAACTTCTACGAGCAGTACTTC. Translated: CASSEDRGNFYEQYF. Drawing the rest from reference TRBV9 and TRBJ2-7, the complete variable domain is DSGVTQTPKHLITATGQRVTLRCSPRSGDLSVYWYQQSLDQGLQFLIQYYNGEERAKGNILERFSAQQFPDLHSELNLSSLELGDSALYFCASSEDRGNFYEQYFGPGTRLTVT.

This clone has a single count. This chain uses TRBV11-2 with TRBJ1-2, with TRBD1 as a possible D gene (6 bases). Germline V lookup: CDR1 SGHAT, CDR2 FQNNGV. Between the trimmed V and J ends, which lost 6 bases and 6 bases, there was a span of 14 bases. CDR3 length: 13 residues. This CDR3 is CASRVGQGHGYTF. CDR3 DNA: TGTGCCAGCAGAGTAGGTCAGGGGCATGGCTACACCTTC.

This rearrangement joins TRBV6-2 or TRBV6-3 to TRBJ2-3; D perhaps matches TRBD2 (7 bases). CDR3 size: 16 residues. Germline V gene data show CDR1 as MNHEY and CDR2 as SVGEGT. Trimming shortened V by 6 bases and J by 6 bases, and 22 bases separated the two germline ends. The CDR3 DNA is TGTGCCAGCAGCCCCCGCGGGGGCTCCAAAGGGGATACGCAGTATTTT. Its translation: CASSPRGGSKGDTQYF.

A few counts support this clone. The genes are TRBV27 and TRBJ2-1; 8 nucleotides line up with TRBD2. This CDR3 spans 18 amino acids. The J segment lost 5 bases and the V segment lost 2 bases, leaving 14 bases of the junction unmatched. Germline CDR1 and CDR2: MNHEY and SMNVEV (reference sequence). CDR3 nucleotide sequence: TGTGCCAGCAGTTTACCCGTTAGCGGGGCCCTACTTGACAATGAGCAGTTCTTC. This gives the protein CASSLPVSGALLDNEQFF.

The J gene is TRBJ2-3, the V gene TRBV25-1; D unclear. V gave up 4 bases and J gave up 0 bases, with 14 bases separating them. This CDR3 region has 16 residues. Germline assignment: CDR1 MGHDK and CDR2 SYGVNS. CDR3 sequence: CASSGSPMTSTDTQYF. In DNA, the CDR3 is TGTGCCAGCAGTGGCTCACCCATGACTAGCACAGATACGCAGTATTTT.

CDR3 residues: CASRPKPIGTDNEQFF. CDR3 coding DNA: TGTGCCAGCAGGCCCAAACCTATAGGGACAGACAATGAGCAGTTCTTC. V gene TRBV7-9 combines with J gene TRBJ2-1, with 7 bases identical to TRBD1. Germline V lookup: CDR1 SEHNR, CDR2 FQNEAQ (reference sequence). Germline trimming cut 6 bases from V and 5 bases from J; bases unmatched to any gene: 13. This CDR3 region has 16 residues. Combining the CDR3 with reference TRBV7-9 and TRBJ2-1 gives the whole variable domain DTGVSQNPRHKITKRGQNVTFRCDPISEHNRLYWYRQTLGQGPEFLTYFQNEAQLEKSRLLSDRFSAERPKGSFSTLEIQRTEQGDSAMYLCASRPKPIGTDNEQFFGPGTRLTVL.